The source of this T cell receptor (beta chain) is a study of blood T cell repertoires in COVID-19. Assay used: immunoSEQ multiplex PCR; TCRdb lists only in-frame clones, some missing. The data show some 200,000 clones, around 87% seen once. The V gene end was trimmed by 2 bases and the J gene end by 4 bases; junction bases not matched to a gene: 5. This CDR3 contains 15 residues. Germline lookup yields CDR1 LGHDT and CDR2 YNNKEL (reference sequence). This sequence was found in a woman at least 80 years old in a cohort sampled during active or convalescent COVID-19. This chain links TRBV3-1 (or the pseudogene TRBV3-2) with TRBJ2-3; 8 nucleotides align to TRBD2. Sequenced sample: peripheral blood. The CDR3 DNA reads TGTGCCAGCAGCCAAAAACTCGGGGGGGCAGATACGCAGTATTTT. It is translated as CASSQKLGGADTQYF.